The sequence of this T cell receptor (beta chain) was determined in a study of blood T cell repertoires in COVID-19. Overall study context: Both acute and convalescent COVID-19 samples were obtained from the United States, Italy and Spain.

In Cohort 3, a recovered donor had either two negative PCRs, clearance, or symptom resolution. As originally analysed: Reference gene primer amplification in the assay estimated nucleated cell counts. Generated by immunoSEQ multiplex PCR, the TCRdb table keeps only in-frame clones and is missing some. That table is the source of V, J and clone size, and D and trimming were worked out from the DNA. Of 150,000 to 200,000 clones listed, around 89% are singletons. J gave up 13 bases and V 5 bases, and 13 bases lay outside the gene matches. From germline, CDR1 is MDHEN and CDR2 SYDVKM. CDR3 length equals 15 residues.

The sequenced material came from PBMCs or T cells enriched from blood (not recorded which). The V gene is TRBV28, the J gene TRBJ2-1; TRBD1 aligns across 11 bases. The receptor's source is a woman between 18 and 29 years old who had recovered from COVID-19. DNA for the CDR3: TGTGCCAGCAGTACCCGGACAGGGGGCGTTGGTCACCAGTTCTTC. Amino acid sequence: CASSTRTGGVGHQFF.